The 21 T cell receptor beta chains given below trace back to one sample, sequenced in a study of shared clonotypes between healthy human individuals. The repertoire was sequenced with immunoSEQ multiplex PCR; TCRdb's copy has only in-frame clones and lacks some. The sample lists about 470,000 clones; about 76% were seen once. The sequenced material came from PBMCs. These receptors were obtained from a woman in her thirties or forties in good health. Some clones in this sample may be carry-over from other donors' samples.

The chain couples TRBV5-1 to TRBJ1-3, with D tentatively TRBD1 (5 bases). CDR1 SGHRS and CDR2 YFSETQ come from the germline V gene. The CDR3 spans 15 residues. Trimming removed 0 bases from V and 2 bases from J, with 9 bases in between. The CDR3 DNA sequence: TGCGCCAGCAGCTTGGGCGGGGCGGCTGGAAACACCATATATTTT. The encoded protein is CASSLGGAAGNTIYF. The whole variable domain, filled in from reference TRBV5-1 and TRBJ1-3, reads KAGVTQTPRYLIKTRGQQVTLSCSPISGHRSVSWYQQTPGQGLQFLFEYFSETQRNKGNFPGRFSGRQFSNSRSEMNVSTLELGDSALYLCASSLGGAAGNTIYFGEGSWLTVV.

The chain links TRBV11-2 to TRBJ2-5; maybe TRBD2 (6 bases). This CDR3 is 12 amino acids long. The germline V and J ends were trimmed by 2 bases and 11 bases, with 12 bases remaining between them. Per germline, CDR1 SGHAT and CDR2 FQNNGV. This CDR3 is CASSLTREEQYF. The CDR3 DNA sequence: TGTGCCAGCAGCTTAACGAGGGAGGAGCAGTACTTC.

In this sample, this clone turned up many times. Other DNA sequences in this specimen translate into the identical CDR3. J is TRBJ1-5 and V is TRBV5-1; no clear D. Per germline, CDR1 SGHRS and CDR2 YFSETQ. The V gene lost 1 base and the J gene lost 2 bases, with 7 bases spanning the gap. CDR3 length equals 14 residues. CDR3 sequence: CASSLSGGNQPQHF. In DNA form, the CDR3 reads TGCGCCAGCAGCTTGTCAGGAGGCAATCAGCCCCAGCATTTT.

The J gene is TRBJ1-3, the V gene TRBV7-2; D call uncertain. V was clipped by 3 bases and J by 3 bases, with 12 bases between them. The CDR3 totals 15 residues. Germline CDR1 SGHTA, CDR2 FQGNSA. CDR3 sequence: CASSLDPSVGNTIYF. CDR3 sequence (DNA): TGTGCCAGCAGCTTGGACCCCTCGGTTGGAAACACCATATATTTT.

The J gene is TRBJ2-1, the V gene TRBV30, with TRBD2 matching 14 bases. With V trimmed by 3 bases and J by 1 base, 11 bases remained unmatched. There are 19 residues in the CDR3. Germline CDR1 is GTSNPN and CDR2 is SVGIG (reference sequence). In DNA, the CDR3 is TGTGCCTGGAGCGCAAAGGGGACTAGCGGGAGAGGGTCCTACAATGAGCAGTTCTTC. Translation: CAWSAKGTSGRGSYNEQFF.

The J gene is TRBJ2-1, the V gene TRBV5-4, with 13 bases identical to TRBD2. CDR3 length equals 15 residues. Per the germline V gene, CDR1 is SGHNT and CDR2 is YYREEE (reference sequence). Unmatched junction bases numbered 3, after V lost 2 bases and J lost 7 bases. CDR3 DNA: TGTGCCAGCAGCTTTGGGACTAGCGGGGTAAATGAGCAGTTCTTC. It translates to CASSFGTSGVNEQFF.

This clone was detected many times. The chain combines TRBV4-1 with TRBJ2-5, with 7 bases fitting TRBD1. This CDR3 contains 16 residues. CDR1 MGHRA and CDR2 YSYEKL come from the germline V gene. With V trimmed by 5 bases and J by 9 bases, 18 bases remained unmatched. The CDR3 loop is CASSSSPLTGSGAQYF. In DNA form, the CDR3 reads TGCGCCAGCAGCTCAAGCCCCTTGACAGGGAGTGGGGCCCAGTACTTC.

This clone was counted a few times. The genes are TRBV7-8 and TRBJ2-5, with D uncertain. Germline values: CDR1 SGHVS, CDR2 FQNEAQ. V lost 4 bases to trimming and J lost 2 bases, with 8 bases between them. This CDR3 is built from 13 residues. CDR3 in amino acids: CASSSRRQETQYF. CDR3 DNA sequence: TGTGCCAGCAGCTCCCGCAGGCAAGAGACCCAGTACTTC.

V gene TRBV7-8 combines with J gene TRBJ2-5; D may be TRBD2 (6 bases). V lost 1 base and J 5 bases, leaving 11 bases between the germline ends. The CDR3 spans 14 residues. Per the germline V gene, CDR1 is SGHVS and CDR2 is FQNEAQ. CDR3 sequence reads: CASSLELAGETQYF. CDR3 coding DNA: TGTGCCAGCAGCTTAGAACTAGCCGGGGAGACCCAGTACTTC.

The genes are TRBV7-8 and TRBJ2-7; D uncertain. The CDR3 is 15 residues long. Germline V CDR1 and CDR2: SGHVS, FQNEAQ. Trimming left V 0 bases short and J 3 bases short, with 12 bases between. The CDR3 loop is CASSLARGTYYEQYF. The CDR3 region has the DNA TGTGCCAGCAGCTTAGCGCGAGGCACCTACTACGAGCAGTACTTC.

The rearrangement links TRBV27 to TRBJ2-7; the match to TRBD2 covers 9 bases. The CDR3 has 15 residues. The germline V gene has CDR1 MNHEY and CDR2 SMNVEV (reference sequence). After removal of 2 bases from V and 3 bases from J, the junction contained 5 bases not matched to a gene. The CDR3 DNA reads as TGTGCCAGCAGTTTAAGCGGGAGGCTCGGCTACGAGCAGTACTTC. Its protein is CASSLSGRLGYEQYF.

The V call is TRBV15, the J call TRBJ2-5; D gene uncertain. CDR1 is LNHNV, CDR2 YYDKDF, per germline (reference sequence). Between the trimmed V and J ends, which lost 1 base and 4 bases, there was a span of 10 bases. There are 14 residues in the CDR3. The CDR3 protein is CATSRVIARETQYF. The CDR3, as DNA: TGTGCCACCAGCAGAGTTATCGCCCGAGAGACCCAGTACTTC.

This rearrangement joins TRBV5-1 to TRBJ1-1; D is unclear. The CDR3 totals 14 residues. V was clipped by 0 bases and J by 1 base, with 7 bases between them. Germline assignment: CDR1 SGHRS and CDR2 YFSETQ. CDR3: CASSLVSQNTEAFF. In DNA form, the CDR3 reads TGCGCCAGCAGCTTGGTTTCACAGAACACTGAAGCTTTCTTT.

The chain uses TRBV5-1 and TRBJ2-1; 9 bases agree with TRBD2. The CDR3 totals 15 residues. Germline V CDR1 and CDR2: SGHRS, YFSETQ. Trimming cost V 0 bases and J 6 bases; bases outside gene matches: 4. CDR3 sequence reads: CASSLDGTSINEQFF. The CDR3 DNA reads TGCGCCAGCAGCTTGGACGGGACTAGCATCAATGAGCAGTTCTTC. The full variable domain, rest sourced from reference TRBV5-1 and TRBJ2-1, is KAGVTQTPRYLIKTRGQQVTLSCSPISGHRSVSWYQQTPGQGLQFLFEYFSETQRNKGNFPGRFSGRQFSNSRSEMNVSTLELGDSALYLCASSLDGTSINEQFFGPGTRLTVL.

This rearrangement joins TRBV15 to TRBJ2-2; unclear D gene. Germline values: CDR1 LNHNV, CDR2 YYDKDF (reference sequence). The CDR3 contains 13 residues. The V gene lost 6 bases and the J gene lost 0 bases, with 5 bases spanning the gap. The CDR3 DNA follows: TGTGCCACCAGTTGGGCGAACACCGGGGAGCTGTTTTTT. Its translation is CATSWANTGELFF.

The V call is TRBV7-9, the J call TRBJ1-1, with TRBD1 matching 7 bases. The trim removed 5 bases at V and 0 bases at J, leaving 6 bases unmatched. The germline V gene has CDR1 SEHNR and CDR2 FQNEAQ (reference sequence). CDR3 length: 15 residues. The chain's CDR3 is CASSRGDRVNTEAFF. In nucleotides, the CDR3 is TGTGCCAGCAGCCGAGGGGACAGAGTGAACACTGAAGCTTTCTTT.

V and J are TRBV7-3 and TRBJ2-6; TRBD1 agrees at 11 bases. Germline assignment: CDR1 SGHTA and CDR2 FQGTGA. This CDR3 is built from 17 residues. Trimming took 0 bases from V and 4 from J; bases not matched to a gene: 2. The CDR3 here is CASSLTGQGAGANVLTF. The CDR3 DNA sequence: TGTGCCAGCAGCTTAACTGGACAGGGGGCCGGGGCCAACGTCCTGACTTTC.

To note about this clone: A read error may explain this, as a much larger clone is one base away. The rearrangement links TRBV9 to TRBJ2-3; D ambiguous. CDR1 SGDLS and CDR2 YYNGEE come from the germline V gene. V lost 3 bases to trimming and J lost 4 bases, with 9 bases between them. CDR3 size: 13 residues. Here the CDR3 reads CASSEEVADTQYF. The DNA of the CDR3 is TGTGCCAGCAGCGAGGAAGTAGCAGATACGCAGTATTTT.

The gene calls are TRBV7-2 and TRBJ2-7, with D perhaps matching TRBD1 (5 bases). The length of the CDR3 is 14 residues. CDR1 SGHTA and CDR2 FQGNSA come from the germline V gene. The germline V and J ends were trimmed by 5 bases and 4 bases, with 15 bases remaining between them. CDR3 amino acids: CASSPEGARYEQYF. CDR3 DNA sequence: TGTGCCAGCAGCCCTGAAGGGGCCAGATACGAGCAGTACTTC.

The chain has TRBV6-5 and TRBJ1-3; D not resolved. CDR3 length: 12 residues. Trimming removed 8 bases at V and 0 bases at J, with 5 bases between. CDR1 and CDR2 (germline): MNHEY, SVGAGI. This CDR3 reads CASHGSGNTIYF. CDR3 nucleotide sequence: TGTGCCAGCCACGGCTCTGGAAACACCATATATTTT.

The genes are TRBV7-8 and TRBJ2-5; the match to TRBD2 covers 11 bases. There are 16 residues in the CDR3. Per the germline V gene, CDR1 is SGHVS and CDR2 is FQNEAQ. The trim removed 3 bases at V and 1 base at J, leaving 4 bases unmatched. Here the CDR3 DNA reads TGTGCCAGCAGCTTCCGACTAGCGGGGACCCAAGAGACCCAGTACTTC. Amino acids: CASSFRLAGTQETQYF.